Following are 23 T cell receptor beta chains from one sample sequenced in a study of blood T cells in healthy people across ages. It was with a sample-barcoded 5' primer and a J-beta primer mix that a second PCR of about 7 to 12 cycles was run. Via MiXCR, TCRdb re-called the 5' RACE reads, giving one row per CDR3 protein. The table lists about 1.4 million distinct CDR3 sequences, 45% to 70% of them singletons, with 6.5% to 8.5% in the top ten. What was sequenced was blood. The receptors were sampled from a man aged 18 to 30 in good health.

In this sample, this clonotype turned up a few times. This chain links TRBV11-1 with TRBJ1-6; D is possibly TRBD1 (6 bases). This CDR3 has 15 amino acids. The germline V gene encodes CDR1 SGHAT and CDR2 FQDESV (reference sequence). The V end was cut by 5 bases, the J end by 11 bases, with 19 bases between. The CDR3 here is CASSRKDSRVPPLHF. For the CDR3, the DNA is TGTGCCAGCAGCCGTAAGGACAGCCGAGTTCCACCCCTCCACTTT.

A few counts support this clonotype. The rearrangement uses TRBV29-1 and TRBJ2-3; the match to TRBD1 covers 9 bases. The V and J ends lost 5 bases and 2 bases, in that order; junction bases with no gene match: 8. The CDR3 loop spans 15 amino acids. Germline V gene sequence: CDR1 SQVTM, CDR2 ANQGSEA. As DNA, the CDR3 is TGCAGCGTTCTGAGGACAGGGGCGACCACAGATACGCAGTATTTT. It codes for CSVLRTGATTDTQYF.

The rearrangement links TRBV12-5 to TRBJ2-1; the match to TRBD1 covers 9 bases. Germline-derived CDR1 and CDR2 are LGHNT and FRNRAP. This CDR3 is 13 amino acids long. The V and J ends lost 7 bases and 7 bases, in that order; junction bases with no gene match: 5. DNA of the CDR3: TGTGCTAGTGCGGGACAGGGACGGAATGAGCAGTTCTTC. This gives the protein CASAGQGRNEQFF. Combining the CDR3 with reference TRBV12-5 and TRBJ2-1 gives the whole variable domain DARVTQTPRHKVTEMGQEVTMRCQPILGHNTVFWYRQTMMQGLELLAYFRNRAPLDDSGMPKDRFSAEMPDATLATLKIQPSEPRDSAVYFCASAGQGRNEQFFGPGTRLTVL.

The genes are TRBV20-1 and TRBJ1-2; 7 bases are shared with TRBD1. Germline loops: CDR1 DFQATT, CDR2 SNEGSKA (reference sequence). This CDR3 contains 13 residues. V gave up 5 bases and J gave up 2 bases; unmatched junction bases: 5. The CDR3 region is CSAGTQGNYGYTF. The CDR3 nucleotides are TGCAGTGCTGGAACACAGGGGAACTATGGCTACACCTTC.

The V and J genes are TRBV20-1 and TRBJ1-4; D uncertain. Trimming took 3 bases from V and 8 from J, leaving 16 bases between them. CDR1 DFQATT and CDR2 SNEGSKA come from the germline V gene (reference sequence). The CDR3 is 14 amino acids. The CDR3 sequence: CSARGGKYDEKLFF. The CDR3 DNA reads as TGCAGTGCTAGGGGAGGCAAGTACGACGAAAAACTGTTTTTT.

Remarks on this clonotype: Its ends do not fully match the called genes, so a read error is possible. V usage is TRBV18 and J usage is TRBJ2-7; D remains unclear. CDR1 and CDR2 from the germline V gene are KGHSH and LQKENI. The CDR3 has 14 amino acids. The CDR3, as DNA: TGCGCCAGCAGCCCTCCCGGTTTGGCCTACGAGCAGTACTTC. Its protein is CASSPPGLAYEQYF.

The CDR3 region is CASSQSAGAYNEQFF. The CDR3 nucleotides are TGCGCCAGCAGCCAATCCGCGGGGGCTTACAATGAGCAGTTCTTC. The V and J genes are TRBV4-1 and TRBJ2-1; possibly TRBD2 for D (7 bases). Trimming cost V 2 bases and J 4 bases, with 12 bases left between them. The CDR3 has 15 amino acids. Germline CDR1 is MGHRA and CDR2 is YSYEKL.

The CDR3: CATSRDGGDSYNEQFF. CDR3 bases: TGTGCCACCAGCAGAGATGGGGGGGACTCCTACAATGAGCAGTTCTTC. The chain joins TRBV15 to TRBJ2-1; TRBD2 matches at 7 bases. The V gene end was trimmed by 0 bases and the J gene end by 0 bases; junction bases not matched to a gene: 2. This CDR3 comprises 16 residues. Germline CDR1 LNHNV, CDR2 YYDKDF (reference sequence).

The CDR3 DNA is TGTGCCAGCAGCGGGGACCTTACCCATTACGAGCAGTACTTC. As protein: CASSGDLTHYEQYF. This chain joins TRBV7-9 and TRBJ2-7, with D possibly being TRBD1 or TRBD2 (5 bases each). The CDR3 spans 14 residues. Germline CDR1 reads SEHNR; CDR2 reads FQNEAQ (reference sequence). V lost 5 bases and J lost 4, with 15 bases in between.

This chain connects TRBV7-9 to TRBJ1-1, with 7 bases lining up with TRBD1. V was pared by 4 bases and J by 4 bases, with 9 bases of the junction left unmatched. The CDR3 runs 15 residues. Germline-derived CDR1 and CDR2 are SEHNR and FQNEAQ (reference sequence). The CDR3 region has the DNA TGTGCCAGCAGCTCGAATCAGGGGGTGACCACTGAAGCTTTCTTT. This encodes CASSSNQGVTTEAFF.

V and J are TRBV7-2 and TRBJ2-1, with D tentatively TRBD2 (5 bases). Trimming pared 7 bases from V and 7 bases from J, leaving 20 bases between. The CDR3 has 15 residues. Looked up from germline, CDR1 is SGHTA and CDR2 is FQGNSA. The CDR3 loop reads CASTPLVGVGNEQFF. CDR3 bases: TGTGCCAGCACCCCGCTTGTCGGGGTTGGGAATGAGCAGTTCTTC.

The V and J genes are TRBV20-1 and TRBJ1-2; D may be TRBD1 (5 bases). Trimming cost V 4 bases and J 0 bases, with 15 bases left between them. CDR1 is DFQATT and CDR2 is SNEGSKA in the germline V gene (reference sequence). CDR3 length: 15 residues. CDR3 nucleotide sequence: TGCAGTGCTAAAATGACAGCAGCCTCTAACTATGGCTACACCTTC. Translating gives CSAKMTAASNYGYTF.

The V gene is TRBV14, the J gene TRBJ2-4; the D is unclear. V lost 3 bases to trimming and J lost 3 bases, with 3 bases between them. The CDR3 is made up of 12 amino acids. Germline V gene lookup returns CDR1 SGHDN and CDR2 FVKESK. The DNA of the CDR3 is TGTGCCAGCAGCCACCTCAAAAACATTCAGTACTTC. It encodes CASSHLKNIQYF.

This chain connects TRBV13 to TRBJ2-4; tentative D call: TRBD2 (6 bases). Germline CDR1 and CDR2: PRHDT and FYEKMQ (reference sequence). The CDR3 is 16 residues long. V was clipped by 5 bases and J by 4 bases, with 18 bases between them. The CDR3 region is CASSPPGGVGKNIQYF. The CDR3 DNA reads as TGTGCCAGCAGCCCCCCCGGAGGGGTGGGAAAAAACATTCAGTACTTC.

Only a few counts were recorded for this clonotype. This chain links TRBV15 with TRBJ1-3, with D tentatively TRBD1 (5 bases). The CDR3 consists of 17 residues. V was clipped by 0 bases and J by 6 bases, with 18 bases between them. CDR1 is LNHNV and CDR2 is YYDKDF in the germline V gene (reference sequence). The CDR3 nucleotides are TGTGCCACCAGCAGAGATTTCGAGGGGCAGACGGAAAACACCATATATTTT. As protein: CATSRDFEGQTENTIYF.

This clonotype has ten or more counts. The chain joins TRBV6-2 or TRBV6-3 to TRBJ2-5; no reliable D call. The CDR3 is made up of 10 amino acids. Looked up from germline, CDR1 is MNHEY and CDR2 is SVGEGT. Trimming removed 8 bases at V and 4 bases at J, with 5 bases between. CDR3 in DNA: TGTGCCAGCCGTCGAGAGACCCAGTACTTC. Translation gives CASRRETQYF.

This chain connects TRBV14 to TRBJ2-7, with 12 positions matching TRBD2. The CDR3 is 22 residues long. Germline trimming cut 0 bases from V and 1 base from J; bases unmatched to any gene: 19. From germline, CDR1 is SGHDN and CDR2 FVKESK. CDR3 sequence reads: CASSQEDRPGLAGRRSSYEQYF. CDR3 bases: TGTGCCAGCAGCCAAGAGGACAGACCGGGACTAGCGGGCCGTCGATCATCCTACGAGCAGTACTTC.

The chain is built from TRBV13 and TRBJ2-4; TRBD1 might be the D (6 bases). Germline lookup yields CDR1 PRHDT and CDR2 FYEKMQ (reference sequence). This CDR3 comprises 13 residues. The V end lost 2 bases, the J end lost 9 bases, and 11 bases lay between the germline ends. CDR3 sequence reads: CASSLTGPAIQYF. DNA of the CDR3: TGTGCCAGCAGCTTAACAGGGCCGGCCATTCAGTACTTC. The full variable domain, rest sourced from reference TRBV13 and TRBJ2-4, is AAGVIQSPRHLIKEKRETATLKCYPIPRHDTVYWYQQGPGQDPQFLISFYEKMQSDKGSIPDRFSAQQFSDYHSELNMSSLELGDSALYFCASSLTGPAIQYFGAGTRLSVL.

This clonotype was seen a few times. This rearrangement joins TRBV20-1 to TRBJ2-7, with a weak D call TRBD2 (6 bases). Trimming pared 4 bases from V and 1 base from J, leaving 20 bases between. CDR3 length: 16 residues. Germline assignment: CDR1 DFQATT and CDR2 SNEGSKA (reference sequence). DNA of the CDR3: TGCAGTGCTATCAGCATTTCGCGGGACGGGTCCTACGAGCAGTACTTC. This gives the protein CSAISISRDGSYEQYF.

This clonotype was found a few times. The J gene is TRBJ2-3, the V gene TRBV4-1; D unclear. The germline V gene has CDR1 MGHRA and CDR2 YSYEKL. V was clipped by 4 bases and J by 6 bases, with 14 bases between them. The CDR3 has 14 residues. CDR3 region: CASSLNRLGDTQYF. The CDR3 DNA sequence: TGCGCCAGCAGCCTCAACAGACTTGGGGATACGCAGTATTTT.

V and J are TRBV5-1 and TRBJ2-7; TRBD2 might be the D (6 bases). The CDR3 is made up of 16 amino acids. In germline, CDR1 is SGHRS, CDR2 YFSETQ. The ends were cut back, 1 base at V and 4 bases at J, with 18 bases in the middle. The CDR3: CASSLIPAGSGYEQYF. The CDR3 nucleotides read TGCGCCAGCAGCTTGATCCCTGCGGGGAGCGGATACGAGCAGTACTTC. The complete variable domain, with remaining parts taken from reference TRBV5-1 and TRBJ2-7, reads KAGVTQTPRYLIKTRGQQVTLSCSPISGHRSVSWYQQTPGQGLQFLFEYFSETQRNKGNFPGRFSGRQFSNSRSEMNVSTLELGDSALYLCASSLIPAGSGYEQYFGPGTRLTVT.

The chain's CDR3 is CASSYGSGSEAFF. The CDR3 DNA reads TGTGCCAGCAGTTACGGGAGCGGCTCTGAAGCTTTCTTT. This chain connects TRBV6-5 to TRBJ1-1; D not resolved. Looked up from germline, CDR1 is MNHEY and CDR2 is SVGAGI. The CDR3 covers 13 residues. V was shortened by 2 bases and J by 6 bases, with 10 bases between the two germline ends.

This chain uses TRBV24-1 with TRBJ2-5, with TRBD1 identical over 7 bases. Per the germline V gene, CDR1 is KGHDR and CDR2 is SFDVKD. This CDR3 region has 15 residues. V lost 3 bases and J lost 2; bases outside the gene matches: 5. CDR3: CATSDGGQKQETQYF. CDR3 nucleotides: TGTGCCACCAGTGATGGGGGACAGAAACAAGAGACCCAGTACTTC.